The rows below give T cell receptor beta chains drawn from one sample of a study of cytomegalovirus exposure and HLA in healthy donors. Assay used: immunoSEQ multiplex PCR; TCRdb lists only in-frame clones, some missing. The sample lists 150,000 to 200,000 clones, approximately 80% occurring once. Sequenced: PBMCs. These receptors came from a woman aged 40 to 50 in good health and CMV-seropositive. CDR3s include the opening cysteine and the closing phenylalanine or tryptophan. D genes are given only for firm matches. The listing skips clone size in some rows; elsewhere it reads once, few, many or a size class.

CASSLVPDSTYEQYF	TGTGCCAGCAGCTTAGTCCCGGACAGTACTTACGAGCAGTACTTC	-	TRBV7-9	-	TRBJ2-7
CASSYGPRWETQYF	TGTGCCAGCAGTTACGGGCCGCGATGGGAGACCCAGTACTTC	-	TRBV6-5	-	TRBJ2-5
CASRGTSGWGAEQFF	TGTGCCAGCCGTGGGACTAGCGGTTGGGGCGCTGAGCAGTTCTTC	-	TRBV6-5	TRBD2	TRBJ2-1
CASSLSGGLSNTEAFF	TGTGCCAGTAGTCTTTCGGGGGGGCTCTCGAACACTGAAGCTTTCTTT	-	TRBV19	-	TRBJ1-1
CASGQDNEQFF	TGTGCCAGCGGTCAGGACAATGAGCAGTTCTTC	-	TRBV2	-	TRBJ2-1
CASSAGSRGELFF	TGTGCCAGCAGTGCGGGGAGCCGCGGGGAGCTGTTTTTT	-	TRBV2	-	TRBJ2-2
CASTGANTEAFF	TGTGCCAGCACAGGGGCTAACACTGAAGCTTTCTTT	-	TRBV6-6	-	TRBJ1-1
CASSLFRGRGNTEAFF	TGTGCCAGCAGCTTGTTCAGGGGGCGGGGGAACACTGAAGCTTTCTTT	-	TRBV5-4	TRBD1	TRBJ1-1
CASSIIEVLGNQPQHF	TGTGCCAGTAGTATAATAGAAGTCTTAGGCAATCAGCCCCAGCATTTT	-	TRBV19	-	TRBJ1-5
CASSAAMTSGRGETQYF	TGTGCCAGCAGCGCCGCGATGACTAGCGGGAGAGGAGAGACCCAGTACTTC	-	TRBV9	TRBD2	TRBJ2-5
CASLDTSTEAFF	TGTGCCAGCTTGGACACATCCACTGAAGCTTTCTTT	-	TRBV2	-	TRBJ1-1
CASEGSSYEQYF	TGTGCCAGCGAGGGTAGCTCCTACGAGCAGTACTTC	-	TRBV2	-	TRBJ2-7
CASSPKQGPGEQYF	TGCGCCAGCAGCCCCAAACAGGGGCCAGGGGAGCAGTACTTC	-	TRBV5-1	TRBD1	TRBJ2-7
CASSTRLDTEAFF	TGTGCCAGTAGTACCAGGCTTGACACTGAAGCTTTCTTT	-	TRBV19	-	TRBJ1-1
CASSQDTLRQGSTDTQYF	TGTGCCAGCAGCCAAGATACCCTCCGGCAGGGGAGCACAGATACGCAGTATTTT	-	TRBV4-2	-	TRBJ2-3
CASSEGYFSYEQYF	TGTGCCAGCAGTGAAGGTTACTTCTCCTACGAGCAGTACTTC	-	TRBV2	-	TRBJ2-7
CASSPGQFSTNEKLFF	TGTGCCAGCAGCCCCGGACAGTTTTCAACTAATGAAAAACTGTTTTTT	-	TRBV7-2	-	TRBJ1-4
CASSQQGANTEAFF	TGTGCCAGCAGCCAACAGGGGGCGAACACTGAAGCTTTCTTT	-	TRBV7-6	TRBD1	TRBJ1-1
CASSISGYQPQHF	TGTGCCAGTAGTATCTCAGGGTATCAGCCCCAGCATTTT	-	TRBV19	-	TRBJ1-5
CASSSSPGTGGGNQPQHF	TGTGCCAGCAGTTCTTCTCCCGGGACAGGGGGTGGCAATCAGCCCCAGCATTTT	-	TRBV28	TRBD1	TRBJ1-5
CASSSGVETQYF	TGTGCCAGCAGCTCCGGGGTAGAGACCCAGTACTTC	-	TRBV7-2	-	TRBJ2-5
CAYTSRDRVFF	TGTGCCTACACTAGCCGGGACAGGGTGTTTTTT	once	TRBV6-7	TRBD1	TRBJ1-4
CASSPQGDSYEQYF	TGTGCCAGCAGCCCCCAGGGGGATAGCTACGAGCAGTACTTC	once	TRBV5-4	TRBD1	TRBJ2-7
CASSNARETQYF	TGTGCCAGCAGTAACGCTCGGGAGACCCAGTACTTC	-	TRBV28	-	TRBJ2-5
CASSLKTGNYEQYF	TGTGCCAGCAGCTTAAAGACAGGGAACTACGAGCAGTACTTC	once	TRBV5-4	TRBD1	TRBJ2-7
CASSHSSGQYEQYF	TGCGCCAGCAGCCACAGTTCAGGTCAATACGAGCAGTACTTC	-	TRBV4-3	-	TRBJ2-7
CASSLEGGTDTQYF	TGTGCCAGCAGCTTGGAGGGGGGCACAGATACGCAGTATTTT	-	TRBV5-4	-	TRBJ2-3
CASSKTPQNSYEQYF	TGCGCCAGCAGCAAGACCCCACAGAACTCCTACGAGCAGTACTTC	once	TRBV4-1	-	TRBJ2-7
CSVVGGASEAFF	TGCAGCGTTGTAGGGGGGGCTTCTGAAGCTTTCTTT	-	TRBV29-1	-	TRBJ1-1
CASSSSRGRATEAFF	TGTGCCAGTTCATCATCCAGGGGACGGGCAACTGAAGCTTTCTTT	-	TRBV19	-	TRBJ1-1
CAYGTGTYEQYF	TGTGCCTACGGGACAGGGACCTACGAGCAGTACTTC	-	TRBV30	TRBD1	TRBJ2-7
CASSRGLAGGEDTQYF	TGTGCCAGCAGCAGGGGACTAGCGGGGGGCGAGGATACGCAGTATTTT	-	TRBV11-2	TRBD2	TRBJ2-3
CASSRDRGNQPQHF	TGTGCCAGCAGCAGGGACAGGGGGAATCAGCCCCAGCATTTT	few	TRBV6-5	TRBD1	TRBJ1-5
CASSGRMSNPGGKLFF	TGTGCCAGCAGTGGGAGGATGAGTAACCCGGGGGGAAAACTGTTTTTT	-	TRBV6-1	-	TRBJ1-4
CASSVHSGTYEQYF	TGTGCCAGCAGCGTACACTCCGGGACTTACGAGCAGTACTTC	once	TRBV13	-	TRBJ2-7
CASSSLTGGAGYGYTF	TGTGCCAGCAGCTCCCTCACAGGGGGCGCGGGCTATGGCTACACCTTC	few	TRBV7-9	TRBD1	TRBJ1-2
CASSLSGNQPQHF	TGTGCCAGCAGTCTCTCAGGTAATCAGCCCCAGCATTTT	-	TRBV28	-	TRBJ1-5
CASSPNGQGNDNYGYTF	TGTGCCAGCTCACCAAACGGACAGGGTAACGATAACTATGGCTACACCTTC	-	TRBV18	TRBD1	TRBJ1-2
CASSVLAGGQTGELFF	TGTGCCAGCAGCGTTTTAGCGGGGGGGCAGACCGGGGAGCTGTTTTTT	-	TRBV9	TRBD2	TRBJ2-2
CSATGVGYTF	TGCAGTGCGACAGGGGTCGGCTACACCTTC	-	TRBV20-1	TRBD1	TRBJ1-2
CASSLDASGEQFF	TGTGCCAGCAGCCTGGACGCCAGCGGTGAGCAGTTCTTC	few	TRBV11-2	-	TRBJ2-1
CASSPRFSGNRDIQYF	TGTGCCAGTAGCCCCCGATTCAGCGGGAATAGGGACATTCAGTACTTC	-	TRBV19	TRBD2	TRBJ2-4
CASSDLGAYEQYF	TGTGCCAGCAGTGATCTGGGGGCTTACGAGCAGTACTTC	-	TRBV2	-	TRBJ2-7
CASKPAGMNTEAFF	TGTGCCAGCAAACCCGCGGGCATGAACACTGAAGCTTTCTTT	-	TRBV11-2	-	TRBJ1-1
CASSLPNSQGRETQYF	TGCGCCAGCAGTCTACCTAACAGCCAGGGTAGGGAGACCCAGTACTTC	-	TRBV10-2	-	TRBJ2-5
CASRTAATGNTGELFF	TGCGCCAGCCGTACCGCCGCGACAGGAAACACCGGGGAGCTGTTTTTT	-	TRBV5-1	-	TRBJ2-2
CASSPPGLLTGELFF	TGTGCCAGCAGCCCTCCGGGACTTCTCACCGGGGAGCTGTTTTTT	-	TRBV13	-	TRBJ2-2
CASSFGLEREQFF	TGTGCCAGCAGTTTCGGACTTGAGAGGGAGCAGTTCTTC	-	TRBV6-1	-	TRBJ2-1
CASSPSGAYQETQYF	TGCGCCAGCAGCCCTAGCGGGGCGTACCAAGAGACCCAGTACTTC	-	TRBV5-1	TRBD2	TRBJ2-5
CASNRGARETQYF	TGTGCCAGTAATCGGGGGGCGCGAGAGACCCAGTACTTC	-	TRBV19	-	TRBJ2-5
CASSSSGTSEKLFF	TGTGCCAGCTCATCCTCCGGGACAAGTGAAAAACTGTTTTTT	-	TRBV18	-	TRBJ1-4